These 24 T cell receptor beta chains were all obtained from the same sample, sequenced in a study of cytomegalovirus exposure and HLA in healthy donors. Both 60 Vbeta primers and 13 Jbeta primers went into the PCR. TCRdb keeps only in-frame clones here, not all; method: immunoSEQ multiplex PCR. The table records 150,000 to 200,000 clones, less than 90% of them present only once. Sequencing input: PBMCs. The receptors derive from a boy under 18 in good health and CMV-seronegative.

A few counts support this clone. V and J are TRBV5-6 and TRBJ1-5; no definite D call. V lost 1 base and J lost 2, with 7 bases in between. This CDR3 contains 14 residues. Germline CDR1 and CDR2: SGHDT and YYEEEE. DNA of the CDR3: TGTGCCAGCAGCTTGTGGCTGGGCAATCAGCCCCAGCATTTT. Its protein product is CASSLWLGNQPQHF. The full variable domain, in which reference TRBV5-6 and TRBJ1-5 provide the parts outside the CDR3, is DAGVTQSPTHLIKTRGQQVTLRCSPKSGHDTVSWYQQALGQGPQFIFQYYEEEERQRGNFPDRFSGHQFPNYSSELNVNALLLGDSALYLCASSLWLGNQPQHFGDGTRLSIL.

The V gene is TRBV7-8, the J gene TRBJ1-1; D not resolved. V gave up 4 bases and J gave up 3 bases, with 9 bases separating them. From germline, CDR1 is SGHVS and CDR2 FQNEAQ. The CDR3 extends over 13 amino acids. In DNA, the CDR3 is TGTGCCAGCAGCTCGACATCTGACACTGAAGCTTTCTTT. It encodes CASSSTSDTEAFF.

The rearrangement uses TRBV7-8 and TRBJ1-5, with a tentative D call TRBD1 (6 bases). Germline CDR1 and CDR2: SGHVS and FQNEAQ. Deletions cut 0 bases from V and 7 bases from J, with 10 bases between. The CDR3 length is 14 residues. CDR3 nucleotide sequence: TGTGCCAGCAGCTTAGCGACAGGTAGGCAGCCCCAGCATTTT. As protein: CASSLATGRQPQHF.

The chain couples TRBV28 to TRBJ2-5, with D uncertain. V lost 3 bases, J lost 4 bases, and 6 bases lay in between. This CDR3 has 12 amino acids. CDR1 MDHEN and CDR2 SYDVKM come from the germline V gene. The CDR3 protein is CASSFGLETQYF. Written as DNA, the CDR3 is TGTGCCAGCAGTTTTGGCCTAGAGACCCAGTACTTC.

The V and J genes are TRBV5-1 and TRBJ1-2; TRBD1 agrees at 10 bases. This CDR3 contains 14 residues. Unmatched junction bases numbered 7, after V lost 3 bases and J lost 8 bases. The germline V gene encodes CDR1 SGHRS and CDR2 YFSETQ. The CDR3 DNA sequence: TGCGCCAGCAGCTCCTGGACAGGGGGAGAAGGCTACACCTTC. Translation: CASSSWTGGEGYTF.

The chain joins TRBV7-2 to TRBJ2-1; 8 nucleotides line up with TRBD2. With 4 bases clipped from V and 10 bases from J, the junction kept 12 bases outside the gene matches. The CDR3 loop spans 15 amino acids. Germline lookup yields CDR1 SGHTA and CDR2 FQGNSA. The CDR3 region is CASSWGLGGTWEQFF. The CDR3 bases are TGTGCCAGCAGCTGGGGACTAGGCGGTACGTGGGAGCAGTTCTTC.

This CDR3 is CASSLGWGRGAAYNEQFF. In nucleotides, the CDR3 is TGTGCCAGCAGCTTGGGGTGGGGGCGGGGGGCCGCATACAATGAGCAGTTCTTC. The genes are TRBV7-2 and TRBJ2-1, with 8 bases lining up with TRBD2. The CDR3 has 18 residues. The V segment lost 3 bases and the J segment 4 bases; nucleotides outside the gene matches: 14. From germline, CDR1 is SGHTA and CDR2 FQGNSA.

In its sample, this clone was seen a few times. This chain joins TRBV6-5 and TRBJ1-1; D gene unclear. Trimming left V 6 bases short and J 3 bases short, with 11 bases between. The CDR3 has 13 residues. CDR1 MNHEY and CDR2 SVGAGI come from the germline V gene. In nucleotides, the CDR3 is TGTGCCAGCAGGCCCGGGTCCTACACTGAAGCTTTCTTT. Its protein product is CASRPGSYTEAFF.

This clone was observed once. This chain links TRBV5-1 with TRBJ2-1, with 9 bases identical to TRBD2. Germline loops: CDR1 SGHRS, CDR2 YFSETQ. The CDR3 has 16 amino acids. The J segment lost 0 bases and the V segment lost 1 base, leaving 2 bases of the junction unmatched. In nucleotides, the CDR3 is TGCGCCAGCAGCTTGAGCGGGAGGAACTCCTACAATGAGCAGTTCTTC. It encodes CASSLSGRNSYNEQFF.

The rearrangement joins TRBV10-3 to TRBJ1-1, with D possibly being TRBD1 (5 bases). Germline V lookup: CDR1 ENHRY, CDR2 SYGVKD. The CDR3 contains 14 residues. Trimming stripped 3 bases from V and 6 bases from J, with 14 bases between. The CDR3 sequence is CAISDEDRYSEAFF. The DNA for the CDR3 is TGTGCCATCAGTGACGAAGACAGATACTCTGAAGCTTTCTTT.

The chain combines TRBV19 with TRBJ2-1; 7 nucleotides line up with TRBD2. The V gene's germline CDR1 is LNHDA and CDR2 SQIVND (reference sequence). The CDR3 loop spans 15 amino acids. Losses at the gene ends were 4 bases for V and 6 bases for J; bases not matched to a gene: 9. CDR3 DNA sequence: TGTGCCAGTAGTAAACTGACTAGCAAGGCCAATGAGCAGTTCTTC. This translates into CASSKLTSKANEQFF.

The chain is built from TRBV7-9 and TRBJ1-3; TRBD1 aligns across 8 bases. This CDR3 region has 18 residues. V was clipped by 5 bases and J by 2 bases; unmatched bases: 14. The germline V gene has CDR1 SEHNR and CDR2 FQNEAQ (reference sequence). The CDR3 DNA reads TGTGCCAGCAGCCCACACTCCCTTCCAGGGGGCCCTGGAAACACCATATATTTT. It encodes CASSPHSLPGGPGNTIYF.

V and J are TRBV28 and TRBJ1-2, with 8 nucleotides matching TRBD1. The V and J ends lost 3 bases and 8 bases, in that order; junction bases with no gene match: 11. This CDR3 comprises 15 residues. Per the germline V gene, CDR1 is MDHEN and CDR2 is SYDVKM. The CDR3 reads CASSLADRGWGGYTF. The CDR3 nucleotides read TGTGCCAGCAGTTTGGCCGACAGGGGCTGGGGGGGCTACACCTTC.

This clone has a single count. V usage is TRBV10-3 and J usage is TRBJ2-5, with 7 nucleotides matching TRBD2. Trimming at V came to 4 bases and at J to 1 base, leaving 3 bases not matched to a gene. Germline V gives CDR1 ENHRY, CDR2 SYGVKD. CDR3 length: 14 amino acids. The CDR3 spells CAISGGGIQETQYF. In nucleotides, the CDR3 is TGTGCCATCAGTGGGGGGGGGATCCAAGAGACCCAGTACTTC.

The J gene is TRBJ1-4, the V gene TRBV2; possible D gene TRBD1, 6 bases. Trimming cost V 6 bases and J 10 bases, with 12 bases left between them. The CDR3 spans 12 residues. The germline V gene has CDR1 SNHLY and CDR2 FYNNEI. The CDR3 DNA follows: TGTGCCAGCAGCGGGGGGGCCCGAAAACTGTTTTTT. Residues: CASSGGARKLFF.

There are a few counts of this clone. The genes are TRBV2 and TRBJ1-1; no reliable D call. Germline values: CDR1 SNHLY, CDR2 FYNNEI. The V and J ends lost 6 bases and 4 bases respectively, with 12 bases between them. There are 13 residues in the CDR3. CDR3: CASSDTAGTEAFF. The DNA of the CDR3 is TGTGCCAGCAGCGATACCGCAGGCACTGAAGCTTTCTTT.

This chain connects TRBV6-5 to TRBJ2-2; D is perhaps TRBD2 (5 bases). This CDR3 is built from 13 residues. CDR1 is MNHEY and CDR2 is SVGAGI in the germline V gene. V lost 2 bases and J 5 bases, leaving 6 bases between the germline ends. CDR3 residues: CASSYEGTGELFF. In DNA form, the CDR3 reads TGTGCCAGCAGTTACGAGGGAACCGGGGAGCTGTTTTTT.

The CDR3 loop reads CASSLVGDTEAFF. CDR3 bases: TGTGCCAGCAGTTTGGTCGGGGACACTGAAGCTTTCTTT. The gene calls are TRBV28 and TRBJ1-1; D is undetermined. CDR1 MDHEN and CDR2 SYDVKM come from the germline V gene. This CDR3 has 13 amino acids. V lost 3 bases and J 3 bases, leaving 8 bases between the germline ends.

The chain uses TRBV27 and TRBJ2-1; 12 nucleotides line up with TRBD2. This CDR3 contains 17 residues. V trimming: 3 bases; J trimming: 4 bases; junction bases outside the gene matches: 7. Germline lookup yields CDR1 MNHEY and CDR2 SMNVEV (reference sequence). The DNA of the CDR3 is TGTGCCAGCAGTTTTCGGACTAGCGGGGACCGTTACAATGAGCAGTTCTTC. The encoded protein is CASSFRTSGDRYNEQFF.

V and J are TRBV7-2 and TRBJ1-5, with a weak D call TRBD1 (6 bases). This CDR3 region has 13 residues. The germline V gene encodes CDR1 SGHTA and CDR2 FQGNSA. Trimming removed 5 bases at V and 7 bases at J, with 12 bases between. CDR3 protein: CASSPRGGQPQHF. The CDR3 coding sequence is TGTGCCAGCAGCCCCCGAGGGGGACAGCCCCAGCATTTT.

The chain uses TRBV5-4 and TRBJ1-1; D is unresolved. Looked up from germline, CDR1 is SGHNT and CDR2 is YYREEE (reference sequence). V lost 2 bases and J 6 bases, leaving 14 bases between the germline ends. The CDR3 loop spans 14 amino acids. The CDR3 region is CASSLEVHGPEAFF. The DNA for the CDR3 is TGTGCCAGCAGCTTAGAGGTACACGGCCCTGAAGCTTTCTTT.

This clone was seen a handful of times. The V and J genes are TRBV19 and TRBJ1-2; D gene unclear. The V gene lost 0 bases and the J gene lost 3 bases, with 11 bases spanning the gap. This CDR3 spans 15 amino acids. Looked up from germline, CDR1 is LNHDA and CDR2 is SQIVND (reference sequence). The CDR3 reads CASSIDRNSYYGYTF. For the CDR3, the DNA is TGTGCCAGTAGTATAGATCGAAACAGCTACTATGGCTACACCTTC.

The V call is TRBV9, the J call TRBJ2-1; 8 bases match TRBD2. Germline-derived CDR1 and CDR2 are SGDLS and YYNGEE. The CDR3 loop spans 17 amino acids. Trimming cost V 2 bases and J 4 bases; bases outside gene matches: 11. The CDR3 nucleotides are TGTGCCAGCAGCGTGTATGGCGGGAGGATATCGTACAATGAGCAGTTCTTC. This sequence encodes CASSVYGGRISYNEQFF.

About this clone itself: Mismatch with germline at one junction end may stem from a read error. V and J are TRBV7-7 and TRBJ2-5; 12 bases agree with TRBD2. CDR1 and CDR2 (germline): SSHAT, FNYEAQ (reference sequence). The CDR3 spans 14 residues. The CDR3 nucleotides are TGTGCTAGCAGCCAAGGACTAGCGGGGGAGACCCAGTACTTC. Protein: CASSQGLAGETQYF.